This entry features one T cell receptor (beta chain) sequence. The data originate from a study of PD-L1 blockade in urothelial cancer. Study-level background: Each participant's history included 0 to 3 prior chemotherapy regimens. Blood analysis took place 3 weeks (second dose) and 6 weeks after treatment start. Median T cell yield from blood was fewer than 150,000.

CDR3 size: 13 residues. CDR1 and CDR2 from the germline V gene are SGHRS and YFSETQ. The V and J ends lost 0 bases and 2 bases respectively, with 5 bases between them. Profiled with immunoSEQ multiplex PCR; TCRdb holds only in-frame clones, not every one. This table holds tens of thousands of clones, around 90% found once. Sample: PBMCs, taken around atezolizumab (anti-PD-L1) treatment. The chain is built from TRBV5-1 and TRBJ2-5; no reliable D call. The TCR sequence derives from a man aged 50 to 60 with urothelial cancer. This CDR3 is CASSLDRQETQYF. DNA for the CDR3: TGCGCCAGCAGCTTGGACAGACAAGAGACCCAGTACTTC.